Listed below are T cell receptor beta chains from one sample, sequenced in a study of T cells in Graves' hyperthyroidism and ophthalmopathy. TCRdb ran MiXCR on the multiplex PCR reads and lists one entry per CDR3 protein. The sample includes about 400,000 distinct CDR3 sequences, approximately 25% of them seen just once. Sequencing was performed on blood. These receptors originate from a man in his forties or fifties with Graves' hyperthyroidism. Each CDR3 is given with its conserved first and last residue. The order of the fields is D gene, V gene, clone size, J gene, CDR3 DNA, CDR3 protein. D genes are given only for firm matches. Size values are once, few and many counts, or a class for expanded clones, and some rows have none.

D gene: NA; V gene: TRBV7-9; clone size: once; J gene: TRBJ2-7; CDR3 DNA: TGTGCCAGCGGCAGGGGCCCCTACGAGCAGTACTTC; CDR3 protein: CASGRGPYEQYF
D gene: TRBD1; V gene: TRBV15; clone size: NA; J gene: TRBJ1-1; CDR3 DNA: TGCGCCACCAGCTCGAACAGGGGATTGAACACTGAAGCTTTCTTT; CDR3 protein: CATSSNRGLNTEAFF
D gene: TRBD1; V gene: TRBV28; clone size: many; J gene: TRBJ2-1; CDR3 DNA: TGTGCCATCGGGACAGCCTACAATGAGCAGTTCTTC; CDR3 protein: CAIGTAYNEQFF
D gene: TRBD2; V gene: TRBV19; clone size: NA; J gene: TRBJ2-7; CDR3 DNA: TGTGCCAGTAGTCCTAGGACTAGCGGGGCCTTCGAGCAGTACTTC; CDR3 protein: CASSPRTSGAFEQYF
D gene: TRBD2; V gene: TRBV24-1; clone size: NA; J gene: TRBJ2-1; CDR3 DNA: TGTGCCACCAGTAAGGTAGCGGGAGGCAATGAGCAGTTCTTC; CDR3 protein: CATSKVAGGNEQFF
D gene: NA; V gene: TRBV28; clone size: NA; J gene: TRBJ2-5; CDR3 DNA: TGTGCCAGCAGTTTTTCGCTAAAAGAGACCCAGTACTTC; CDR3 protein: CASSFSLKETQYF
D gene: NA; V gene: TRBV29-1; clone size: many; J gene: TRBJ1-1; CDR3 DNA: TGCAGCGTTGGGACTGAAGCTTTCTTT; CDR3 protein: CSVGTEAFF
D gene: NA; V gene: TRBV24-1; clone size: NA; J gene: TRBJ2-1; CDR3 DNA: TGTGCCACCAGTGAAGGTACGTCCCTCCTAGATAATGAGCAGTTCTTC; CDR3 protein: CATSEGTSLLDNEQFF
D gene: TRBD2; V gene: TRBV11-2; clone size: NA; J gene: TRBJ2-5; CDR3 DNA: TGTGCCAGCAGCTTATACCTAGCGGAGGCGAAAGAGACCCAGTACTTC; CDR3 protein: CASSLYLAEAKETQYF
D gene: NA; V gene: TRBV6-1; clone size: NA; J gene: TRBJ2-7; CDR3 DNA: TGTGCCAGCAGACACCCAGGCGCCTACGAGCAGTACTTC; CDR3 protein: CASRHPGAYEQYF
D gene: TRBD2; V gene: TRBV30; clone size: few; J gene: TRBJ2-7; CDR3 DNA: TGTGCCTGGGGGGGACTAGCGGGCGCCTACGAGCAGTACTTC; CDR3 protein: CAWGGLAGAYEQYF
D gene: TRBD1; V gene: TRBV2; clone size: NA; J gene: TRBJ1-1; CDR3 DNA: TGTGCCAGCAGACAGGGGGCCAGTGAAGCTTTCTTT; CDR3 protein: CASRQGASEAFF
D gene: NA; V gene: TRBV11-3; clone size: many; J gene: TRBJ2-1; CDR3 DNA: TGTGCCAGCCACTCCGGGGCTCTTGAGCAGTTCTTC; CDR3 protein: CASHSGALEQFF
D gene: NA; V gene: TRBV6-1; clone size: NA; J gene: TRBJ1-1; CDR3 DNA: TGTGCCAGCAGTGAAACCGCGGGATTCGCTGAAGCTTTCTTT; CDR3 protein: CASSETAGFAEAFF
D gene: TRBD2; V gene: TRBV4-1; clone size: few; J gene: TRBJ2-3; CDR3 DNA: TGCGCCAGCAGCCTCCTAGCGGGAGGTCAAGATACGCAGTATTTT; CDR3 protein: CASSLLAGGQDTQYF
D gene: NA; V gene: TRBV7-2; clone size: many; J gene: TRBJ2-1; CDR3 DNA: TGTGCCAGCAGCTTAGTGGTTGGCGGGTCTAGCTCCTACAATGAGCAGTTCTTC; CDR3 protein: CASSLVVGGSSSYNEQFF
D gene: TRBD2; V gene: TRBV30; clone size: few; J gene: TRBJ2-7; CDR3 DNA: TGTGCCTGGAGTGCAACTAGCGTGGGTTACGAGCAGTACTTC; CDR3 protein: CAWSATSVGYEQYF
D gene: NA; V gene: TRBV7-8; clone size: NA; J gene: TRBJ2-7; CDR3 DNA: TGTGCCAGCAGCGCCCGGGACCACTCCTACGAGCAGTACTTC; CDR3 protein: CASSARDHSYEQYF
D gene: TRBD1; V gene: TRBV6-5; clone size: few; J gene: TRBJ1-1; CDR3 DNA: TGTGCCAGCAGTTACTCGACAGGGGCGGATTCTTTCTTT; CDR3 protein: CASSYSTGADSFF
D gene: NA; V gene: TRBV6-1; clone size: many; J gene: TRBJ1-1; CDR3 DNA: TGTGCCAGCAGTGAAAACATGGGGTTGAGGAACACTGAAGCTTTCTTT; CDR3 protein: CASSENMGLRNTEAFF
D gene: NA; V gene: TRBV6-2/TRBV6-3; clone size: NA; J gene: TRBJ2-1; CDR3 DNA: TGTGTCAGCAGTTACGCTCGGGAGATGGGTTATGAGCAGTTCTTC; CDR3 protein: CVSSYAREMGYEQFF
D gene: NA; V gene: TRBV30; clone size: NA; J gene: TRBJ2-4; CDR3 DNA: TGTGCCTGGAGTGTAGGGTTAGGGAAAAACATTCAGTACTTC; CDR3 protein: CAWSVGLGKNIQYF
D gene: NA; V gene: TRBV27; clone size: many; J gene: TRBJ2-1; CDR3 DNA: TGTGCCAGCAGTTTACGCGGGACCTCCTACAATGAGCAGTTCTTC; CDR3 protein: CASSLRGTSYNEQFF
D gene: TRBD1; V gene: TRBV2; clone size: once; J gene: TRBJ1-2; CDR3 DNA: TGTGCCAGCACCCCGGACAGGGCCTTCTATGGCTACACCTTC; CDR3 protein: CASTPDRAFYGYTF
D gene: TRBD1; V gene: TRBV7-9; clone size: few; J gene: TRBJ1-2; CDR3 DNA: TGTGCCAGCAGCCCCCACCGGACAGGGTCTGGCTACACCTTC; CDR3 protein: CASSPHRTGSGYTF
D gene: NA; V gene: TRBV29-1; clone size: many; J gene: TRBJ1-4; CDR3 DNA: TGCAGCGGGGGGGTTACCGGGACTCCGACAAAACTGTTTTTT; CDR3 protein: CSGGVTGTPTKLFF
D gene: NA; V gene: TRBV19; clone size: once; J gene: TRBJ2-6; CDR3 DNA: TGTGCCAGTGGATCTATTTTAAGCCCTGGGGCCAACGTCCTGACTTTC; CDR3 protein: CASGSILSPGANVLTF
D gene: TRBD1; V gene: TRBV9; clone size: NA; J gene: TRBJ2-2; CDR3 DNA: TGTGCCAGCAGCGTTGGGACAGGCGTGACCGGGGAGCTGTTTTTT; CDR3 protein: CASSVGTGVTGELFF
D gene: TRBD1; V gene: TRBV3-1; clone size: many; J gene: TRBJ2-7; CDR3 DNA: TGTGCCAGCAGCCAGGGGAGACAGGGGGCTGACGAGCAGTACTTC; CDR3 protein: CASSQGRQGADEQYF
D gene: TRBD2; V gene: TRBV12-3/TRBV12-4; clone size: many; J gene: TRBJ2-7; CDR3 DNA: TGTGCCAGCAAAGGAGGGACTAGCGGGAGGGGTGAGCAGTACTTC; CDR3 protein: CASKGGTSGRGEQYF
D gene: TRBD1; V gene: TRBV12-5; clone size: NA; J gene: TRBJ2-7; CDR3 DNA: TGTGCTAGTGGTTTGGTAGGGACAGCCTACGAGCAGTACTTC; CDR3 protein: CASGLVGTAYEQYF
D gene: TRBD1; V gene: TRBV20-1; clone size: NA; J gene: TRBJ1-2; CDR3 DNA: TGCAGTGCAACCTCACAGGGGTATAGCTACACCTTC; CDR3 protein: CSATSQGYSYTF
D gene: NA; V gene: TRBV7-8; clone size: many; J gene: TRBJ1-5; CDR3 DNA: TGTGCCAGCAGCTTGGTACCTGCGGGGAGCAATCAGCCCCAGCATTTT; CDR3 protein: CASSLVPAGSNQPQHF
D gene: TRBD2; V gene: TRBV28; clone size: NA; J gene: TRBJ2-1; CDR3 DNA: TGTGCCAGCAGTCCCCTCGGACTAGCGGGATATGGATGGGATGAGCAGTTCTTC; CDR3 protein: CASSPLGLAGYGWDEQFF
D gene: TRBD2; V gene: TRBV2; clone size: NA; J gene: TRBJ2-7; CDR3 DNA: TGTGCCAGCAAGAGGACTAGCCTGATTATCGAGCAGTACTTC; CDR3 protein: CASKRTSLIIEQYF
D gene: TRBD2; V gene: TRBV20-1; clone size: many; J gene: TRBJ2-3; CDR3 DNA: TGCAGTGCTCGGGGTATCGGACTAGCGTTCCCAGATACGCAGTATTTT; CDR3 protein: CSARGIGLAFPDTQYF
D gene: TRBD2; V gene: TRBV12-5; clone size: NA; J gene: TRBJ2-7; CDR3 DNA: TGTGCTAGTGGTTTGGAGGCGGGAGGTCACTACGAGCAGTACTTC; CDR3 protein: CASGLEAGGHYEQYF
D gene: NA; V gene: TRBV4-1; clone size: few; J gene: TRBJ2-2; CDR3 DNA: TGCGCCAGCAGCCAAGATCGCGTTACCGGGGAGCTGTTTTTT; CDR3 protein: CASSQDRVTGELFF
D gene: NA; V gene: TRBV18; clone size: few; J gene: TRBJ2-2; CDR3 DNA: TGTGCCAGCTCACGCGCCGGAGATATAAGGGTGGAGGAGCTGTTTTTT; CDR3 protein: CASSRAGDIRVEELFF
D gene: TRBD2; V gene: TRBV12-3/TRBV12-4; clone size: NA; J gene: TRBJ2-1; CDR3 DNA: TGTGCCAGCAGTTCCATTCTAGCGGGAGGAGGGAATGAGCAGTTCTTC; CDR3 protein: CASSSILAGGGNEQFF
D gene: NA; V gene: TRBV7-9; clone size: NA; J gene: TRBJ2-4; CDR3 DNA: TGTGCCAGCAGCTCTGATGACCGAGCCAAAAACATTCAGTACTTC; CDR3 protein: CASSSDDRAKNIQYF
D gene: NA; V gene: TRBV7-9; clone size: few; J gene: TRBJ2-7; CDR3 DNA: TGTGCCAGCAGCGGATTCGGAGGGGTTTGGGGTGAGCAGTACTTC; CDR3 protein: CASSGFGGVWGEQYF
D gene: TRBD1; V gene: TRBV5-1; clone size: few; J gene: TRBJ2-1; CDR3 DNA: TGCGCCAGCAGCCCCTGGACAGGGGAGAGTGAGCAGTTCTTC; CDR3 protein: CASSPWTGESEQFF
D gene: NA; V gene: TRBV5-1; clone size: NA; J gene: TRBJ2-7; CDR3 DNA: TGCGCCAGCAGCCTGACACCCTACTCCTACGAGCAGTACTTC; CDR3 protein: CASSLTPYSYEQYF
D gene: NA; V gene: TRBV6-1; clone size: few; J gene: TRBJ1-2; CDR3 DNA: TGTGCCCACCGGGGGAGCGGCTATGGCTACACCTTC; CDR3 protein: CAHRGSGYGYTF
D gene: TRBD2; V gene: TRBV20-1; clone size: many; J gene: TRBJ2-5; CDR3 DNA: TGCAGTGCTAGAGACGCTAGCGGGGGACAAGAGACCCAGTACTTC; CDR3 protein: CSARDASGGQETQYF
D gene: NA; V gene: TRBV7-9; clone size: NA; J gene: TRBJ1-5; CDR3 DNA: TGTGCCAGCAGCTTAGGAGCAGACAGGTCAAGCAATCAGCCCCAGCATTTT; CDR3 protein: CASSLGADRSSNQPQHF
D gene: TRBD1; V gene: TRBV5-4; clone size: once; J gene: TRBJ2-2; CDR3 DNA: TGTGCCAGCAGCCCGGGACAGGACGGCACCGGGGAGCTGTTTTTT; CDR3 protein: CASSPGQDGTGELFF
D gene: TRBD2; V gene: TRBV11-1; clone size: NA; J gene: TRBJ2-7; CDR3 DNA: TGTGCCAGCAGCTTTTATGGACTAGCGGAGACCTACGAGCAGTACTTC; CDR3 protein: CASSFYGLAETYEQYF
D gene: NA; V gene: TRBV7-9; clone size: NA; J gene: TRBJ2-7; CDR3 DNA: TGTGCCAGCAGCCAGCCAGGGATCTTCTACGAGCAGTACTTC; CDR3 protein: CASSQPGIFYEQYF